Reported below is one T cell receptor beta chain. CDR1 is LNHDA, CDR2 SQIVND, per germline (reference sequence). V was pared by 4 bases and J by 3 bases, with 13 bases of the junction left unmatched. The CDR3 has 18 amino acids. Sequencing used immunoSEQ multiplex PCR; TCRdb keeps in-frame clones, though not all of them. The sample includes 75,000 to 95,000 clones, about 92% seen only once; the top ten take 2.5% to 3%. The data derive from a study of T cell changes during pregnancy in multiple sclerosis. This clonotype was obtained from a female donor with multiple sclerosis, enrolled in a pregnancy study. The gene calls are TRBV19 and TRBJ2-1; the match to TRBD1 covers 9 bases. Here the sequenced sample was peripheral blood, taken in the second trimester of pregnancy. CDR3 coding DNA: TGTGCCAGTAGTACTGGCTACTGGGACAGGGAGGACTACAATGAGCAGTTCTTC. It translates to CASSTGYWDREDYNEQFF. Based on the CDR3 plus reference TRBV19 and TRBJ2-1, the full variable domain is DGGITQSPKYLFRKEGQNVTLSCEQNLNHDAMYWYRQDPGQGLRLIYYSQIVNDFQKGDIAEGYSVSREKKESFPLTVTSAQKNPTAFYLCASSTGYWDREDYNEQFFGPGTRLTVL.